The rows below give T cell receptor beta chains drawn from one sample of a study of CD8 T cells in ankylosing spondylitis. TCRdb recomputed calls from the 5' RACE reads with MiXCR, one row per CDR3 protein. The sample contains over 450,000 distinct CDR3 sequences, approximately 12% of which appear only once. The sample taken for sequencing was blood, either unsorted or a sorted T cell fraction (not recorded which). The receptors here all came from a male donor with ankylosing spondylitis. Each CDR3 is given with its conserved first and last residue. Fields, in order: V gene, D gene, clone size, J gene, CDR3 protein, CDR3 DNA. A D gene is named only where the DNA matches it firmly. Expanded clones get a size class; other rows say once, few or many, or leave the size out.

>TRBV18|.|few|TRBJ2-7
CASSQATAYEQYF
TGTGCCAGCTCACAGGCGACAGCCTACGAGCAGTACTTC
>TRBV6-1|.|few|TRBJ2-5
CASTLDSQYQETQYF
TGTGCCAGCACCCTGGACAGTCAATACCAAGAGACCCAGTACTTC
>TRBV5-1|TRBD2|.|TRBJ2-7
CASSLGISGSIHEQYF
TGCGCCAGCAGCTTGGGTATTAGCGGGAGTATCCACGAGCAGTACTTC
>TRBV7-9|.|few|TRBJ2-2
CASSLEFQLNTGELFF
TGTGCCAGCAGCTTAGAATTCCAGCTGAACACCGGGGAGCTGTTTTTT
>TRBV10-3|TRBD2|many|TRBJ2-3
CAISESGGRVADTQYF
TGTGCCATCAGTGAGAGCGGAGGGAGGGTTGCAGATACGCAGTATTTT
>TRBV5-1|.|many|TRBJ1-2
CASTPGPEEYGYTF
TGCGCCAGCACCCCCGGGCCTGAAGAATATGGCTACACCTTC
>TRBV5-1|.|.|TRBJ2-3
CASSLELTGTDTQYF
TGCGCCAGCAGCTTGGAGTTGACGGGCACAGATACGCAGTATTTT
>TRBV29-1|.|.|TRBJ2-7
CSVEAGYEQYF
TGCAGCGTTGAGGCTGGCTACGAGCAGTACTTC
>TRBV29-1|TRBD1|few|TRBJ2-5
CSVGRQGRETQYF
TGCAGCGTTGGGCGACAGGGGCGGGAGACCCAGTACTTC
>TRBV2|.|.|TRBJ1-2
CASNLDTTYGYTF
TGTGCCAGCAATTTAGACACTACCTATGGCTACACCTTC
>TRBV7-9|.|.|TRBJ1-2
CASSLGGGERYGYTF
TGTGCCAGCAGCTTAGGAGGGGGAGAGAGATATGGCTACACCTTC
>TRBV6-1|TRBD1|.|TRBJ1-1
CASTTYPIRDRGQNTEAFF
TGTGCCAGTACGACTTACCCAATCCGGGACAGGGGGCAGAACACTGAAGCTTTCTTT
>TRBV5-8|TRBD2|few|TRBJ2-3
CASSQGLAGPDTQYF
TGTGCCAGCAGCCAGGGACTAGCGGGTCCAGATACGCAGTATTTT
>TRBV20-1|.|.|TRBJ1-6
CSAQGRGGSPLHF
TGCAGTGCCCAGGGGAGGGGAGGGTCACCCCTCCACTTT
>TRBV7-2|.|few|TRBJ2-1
CASSAPLSGEQFF
TGTGCCAGCAGCGCCCCGCTATCCGGTGAGCAGTTCTTC
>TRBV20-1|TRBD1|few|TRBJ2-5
CSAPRRTGLETQYF
TGCAGTGCCCCGCGACGGACAGGGCTAGAGACCCAGTACTTC
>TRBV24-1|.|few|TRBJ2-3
CATSDSGSSDTQYF
TGTGCCACCAGTGATTCCGGGTCCTCCGATACGCAGTATTTT
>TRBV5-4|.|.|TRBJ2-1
CASSLEGRVGYNEQFF
TGTGCCAGCAGCTTAGAGGGGAGAGTAGGGTACAATGAGCAGTTCTTC
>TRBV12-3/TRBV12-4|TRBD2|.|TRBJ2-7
CASRNLGLAGGSSYEQYF
TGTGCCAGCAGAAACTTGGGACTAGCGGGCGGATCGTCCTACGAGCAGTACTTC
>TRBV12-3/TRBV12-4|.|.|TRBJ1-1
CASRWTVPPAFF
TGTGCCAGCAGATGGACGGTGCCCCCAGCTTTCTTT
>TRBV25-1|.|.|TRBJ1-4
CASSVRGGGTNEKLFF
TGTGCCAGCAGTGTAAGGGGGGGCGGAACTAATGAAAAACTGTTTTTT
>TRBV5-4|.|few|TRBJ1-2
CASSFQAVNYGYTF
TGTGCCAGCAGCTTTCAGGCGGTTAACTATGGCTACACCTTC
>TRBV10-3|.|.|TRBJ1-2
CAISPEGRPLNTF
TGTGCCATCAGTCCCGAGGGTCGACCGCTAAACACCTTC
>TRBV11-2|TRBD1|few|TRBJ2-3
CASPARTGVTDTQYF
TGTGCCAGCCCCGCTAGGACAGGGGTAACAGATACGCAGTATTTT
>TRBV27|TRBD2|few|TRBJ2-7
CASTTSGRAQDEQYF
TGTGCCAGCACGACTAGCGGGAGGGCCCAGGATGAGCAGTACTTC
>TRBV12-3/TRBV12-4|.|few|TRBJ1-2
CASTLGDLNYGYTF
TGTGCCAGCACCTTGGGGGACCTTAACTATGGCTACACCTTC
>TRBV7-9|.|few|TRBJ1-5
CASSFQGSSQPQHF
TGTGCCAGCAGCTTCCAGGGTTCAAGCCAGCCCCAGCATTTT
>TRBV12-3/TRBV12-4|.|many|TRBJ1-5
CASSYDRSNQPQHF
TGTGCCAGCAGTTACGACAGGTCCAATCAGCCCCAGCATTTT
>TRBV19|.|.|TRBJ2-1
CASSIPLRGHEQFF
TGTGCCAGTAGTATCCCTTTAAGGGGCCATGAGCAGTTCTTC
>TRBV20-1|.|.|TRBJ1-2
CSANHGLPDYGYTF
TGCAGTGCTAATCACGGACTCCCGGACTATGGCTACACCTTC
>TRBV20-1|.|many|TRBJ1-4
CSARERGEKLFF
TGCAGTGCCAGAGAGCGGGGTGAAAAACTGTTTTTT
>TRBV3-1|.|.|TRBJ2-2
CASSQHGGTTGELFF
TGTGCCAGCAGCCAACATGGAGGTACCACCGGGGAGCTGTTTTTT